These 26 T cell receptor beta chains share one sample of origin, sequenced in a study of CD8 T cells in Susac syndrome. Reverse transcription of about 0.5 to 1 ug RNA was carried out with random hexamers. TCRdb passed the immunoSEQ multiplex PCR reads through MiXCR, listing each CDR3 protein once. The sample lists about 240,000 distinct CDR3 sequences; 90% to 97% were seen once. The sample comprised CD4+ T cells from PBMCs. Source of these receptors: a human donor with Susac syndrome.

Only one count was recorded for this clonotype. The rearrangement links TRBV20-1 to TRBJ1-5; D gene unclear. This CDR3 is built from 13 residues. Per the germline V gene, CDR1 is DFQATT and CDR2 is SNEGSKA (reference sequence). V was cut by 5 bases and J by 3 bases, with 11 bases left in between. The CDR3 region is CSAYEVNNQPQHF. The CDR3 bases are TGCAGTGCTTATGAGGTCAACAATCAGCCCCAGCATTTT.

The gene calls are TRBV18 and TRBJ2-1; D may be TRBD1 (6 bases). The CDR3 spans 14 residues. Germline V lookup: CDR1 KGHSH, CDR2 LQKENI. V was clipped by 3 bases and J by 10 bases, with 16 bases between them. DNA for the CDR3: TGTGCCAGCTCACCGGGGGCTCCTCTGGAAGAGCAGTTCTTC. It encodes CASSPGAPLEEQFF. The full variable domain, completed using reference TRBV18 and TRBJ2-1, is NAGVMQNPRHLVRRRGQEARLRCSPMKGHSHVYWYRQLPEEGLKFMVYLQKENIIDESGMPKERFSAEFPKEGPSILRIQQVVRGDSAAYFCASSPGAPLEEQFFGPGTRLTVL.

This clonotype occurred once. J is TRBJ2-7 and V is TRBV9; D not certain. This CDR3 is built from 15 residues. Germline V gene data show CDR1 as SGDLS and CDR2 as YYNGEE. Trimming took off 4 bases at V and 7 bases at J, with 21 bases between the two ends. CDR3 coding DNA: TGTGCCAGCAGCCCGGACCCCGGGTATAGGGTGGAGCAGTACTTC. This gives the protein CASSPDPGYRVEQYF.

The CDR3 nucleotides are TGTGCCACCAAAGCCGTATTCGAGCAGTACTTC. It encodes CATKAVFEQYF. The chain uses TRBV25-1 and TRBJ2-7; no definite D call. The germline CDR1 and CDR2 sequences are MGHDK and SYGVNS. The CDR3 length is 11 residues. V gave up 10 bases and J gave up 6 bases, with 13 bases separating them.

The gene calls are TRBV28 and TRBJ2-1, with D possibly matching TRBD2 (6 bases). V lost 5 bases and J 4 bases, leaving 9 bases between the germline ends. Looked up from germline, CDR1 is MDHEN and CDR2 is SYDVKM. The CDR3 is 13 amino acids. The CDR3 region has the DNA TGTGCCAGCAGTCCTGGGGGGTACAATGAGCAGTTCTTC. Translating gives CASSPGGYNEQFF.

The genes are TRBV24-1 and TRBJ2-5; perhaps TRBD2 as D (6 bases). This CDR3 is built from 14 residues. Germline V gene lookup returns CDR1 KGHDR and CDR2 SFDVKD. Trimming took off 4 bases at V and 1 base at J, with 9 bases between the two ends. CDR3 sequence: CATSERGGQETQYF. The CDR3 DNA reads as TGTGCCACCAGTGAGCGGGGCGGCCAAGAGACCCAGTACTTC.

The chain has TRBV29-1 and TRBJ2-6; the D call may be TRBD1 or TRBD2 (5 bases each). Germline values: CDR1 SQVTM, CDR2 ANQGSEA. This CDR3 comprises 14 residues. Trimming took off 6 bases at V and 2 bases at J, with 11 bases between the two ends. The CDR3 sequence: CSVIPGPGANVLTF. The CDR3 coding sequence is TGCAGCGTGATACCGGGACCTGGGGCCAACGTCCTGACTTTC.

This clonotype was recorded once. The chain employs TRBV13 and TRBJ1-5, with 7 bases lining up with TRBD1. CDR1 is PRHDT and CDR2 is FYEKMQ in the germline V gene (reference sequence). The CDR3 totals 16 residues. Germline trimming cut 5 bases from V and 4 bases from J; bases unmatched to any gene: 11. The CDR3 region has the DNA TGTGCCAGCAGCGGGACCAGGGGGTGGAGGAATCAGCCCCAGCATTTT. This codes for CASSGTRGWRNQPQHF.

The table lists this clonotype with a count of one. The rearrangement joins TRBV4-2 to TRBJ2-1; TRBD2 matches 13 bases. Germline-derived CDR1 and CDR2 are LGHNA and YNFKEQ. The V and J ends lost 0 bases and 4 bases, in that order; junction bases with no gene match: 0. CDR3 size: 16 residues. The CDR3 sequence is CASSQELAGGYNEQFF. CDR3 DNA sequence: TGTGCCAGCAGCCAAGAACTAGCGGGAGGGTACAATGAGCAGTTCTTC.

The V call is TRBV29-1, the J call TRBJ1-1; D gene uncertain. Germline CDR1 SQVTM, CDR2 ANQGSEA. This CDR3 is 11 amino acids long. Trimming removed 4 bases from V and 7 bases from J, with 10 bases in between. In nucleotides, the CDR3 is TGCAGCGTTGCGAGGGCTCATGAAGCTTTCTTT. Translation gives CSVARAHEAFF.

V gene TRBV3-1 combines with J gene TRBJ2-1; 8 nucleotides match TRBD2. J lost 9 bases, V lost 2 bases, and 12 bases had no gene match. The CDR3 has 16 residues. Germline assignment: CDR1 LGHDT and CDR2 YNNKEL (reference sequence). Written as DNA, the CDR3 is TGTGCCAGCAGCCAACCAGCGGGAGCGCGAGGGAGTGAGCAGTTCTTC. Translation: CASSQPAGARGSEQFF.

V is TRBV27 and J is TRBJ2-3; weak D call: TRBD2 (5 bases). The CDR3 length is 16 residues. The V end lost 0 bases, the J end lost 0 bases, and 10 bases lay between the germline ends. Germline V gene lookup returns CDR1 MNHEY and CDR2 SMNVEV (reference sequence). In DNA form, the CDR3 reads TGTGCCAGCAGTTTATCGGTAGCGAGGAGCACAGATACGCAGTATTTT. Translation: CASSLSVARSTDTQYF.

The V gene is TRBV25-1, the J gene TRBJ2-3; D may be TRBD2 (5 bases). Trimming cost V 8 bases and J 2 bases, with 8 bases left between them. Germline lookup yields CDR1 MGHDK and CDR2 SYGVNS. This CDR3 has 12 amino acids. This CDR3 reads CASAGDTDTQYF. The CDR3 DNA reads TGTGCCAGCGCGGGTGACACAGATACGCAGTATTTT. Complete variable domain (other parts from reference TRBV25-1 and TRBJ2-3): EADIYQTPRYLVIGTGKKITLECSQTMGHDKMYWYQQDPGMELHLIHYSYGVNSTEKGDLSSESTVSRIRTEHFPLTLESARPSHTSQYLCASAGDTDTQYFGPGTRLTVL.

This chain joins TRBV29-1 and TRBJ2-7, with D perhaps TRBD1 (5 bases). Germline V gives CDR1 SQVTM, CDR2 ANQGSEA. The ends were cut back, 4 bases at V and 6 bases at J, with 10 bases in the middle. The CDR3 spans 11 residues. In DNA, the CDR3 is TGCAGCGTTGTTAGGGGTTCCGAGCAGTACTTC. Its translation is CSVVRGSEQYF.

J is TRBJ1-4 and V is TRBV29-1; D not resolved. Germline assignment: CDR1 SQVTM and CDR2 ANQGSEA. This CDR3 comprises 13 residues. The V end lost 6 bases, the J end lost 8 bases, and 16 bases lay between the germline ends. CDR3 nucleotide sequence: TGCAGCGTCACCAGAGTTACCGGGGAAAAACTGTTTTTT. Amino acid sequence: CSVTRVTGEKLFF.

This clonotype was counted once. The gene calls are TRBV6-1 and TRBJ2-1; D remains unclear. The CDR3 is made up of 11 amino acids. V was pared by 3 bases and J by 9 bases, with 6 bases between. Germline V lookup: CDR1 MNHNS, CDR2 SASEGT. The CDR3 sequence is CASSDRPEQFF. CDR3 nucleotides: TGTGCCAGCAGTGATCGACCTGAGCAGTTCTTC.

Worth noting for this clonotype: At one of its ends the junction is not consistent with the germline gene, which may arise from a read error. The rearrangement uses TRBV29-1 and TRBJ1-2; D is unclear. Germline V gene lookup returns CDR1 SQVTM and CDR2 ANQGSEA. CDR3 length equals 11 residues. This CDR3 reads CSVEDLEWRLF. As DNA, the CDR3 is TGCAGCGTTGAAGACCTCGAGTGGAGGCTCTTC.

This sequence joins TRBV12-3 or TRBV12-4 and TRBJ1-2; 7 nucleotides line up with TRBD1. With V trimmed by 3 bases and J by 4 bases, 2 bases remained unmatched. This CDR3 spans 13 amino acids. The CDR3 sequence: CASSFDRVYGYTF. Written as DNA, the CDR3 is TGTGCCAGCAGTTTCGACAGGGTCTATGGCTACACCTTC.

The chain combines TRBV12-3 or TRBV12-4 with TRBJ1-3, with unresolved D. This CDR3 comprises 12 residues. V lost 5 bases to trimming and J lost 1 base, with 3 bases between them. The CDR3: CASSPSGNTIYF. The DNA for the CDR3 is TGTGCCAGCAGTCCTTCTGGAAACACCATATATTTT.

The chain is built from TRBV28 and TRBJ2-5, with a weak D call TRBD1 (5 bases). Between the trimmed V and J ends, which lost 6 bases and 1 base, there was a span of 15 bases. This CDR3 has 15 amino acids. Germline V lookup: CDR1 MDHEN, CDR2 SYDVKM. The CDR3 is CASRPQGDRQETQYF. DNA for the CDR3: TGTGCCAGCAGACCCCAGGGCGATCGCCAAGAGACCCAGTACTTC.

The V call is TRBV4-1, the J call TRBJ2-4; 8 positions agree with TRBD2. V shed 1 base, J shed 8 bases, and the junction held 7 bases outside the gene matches. This CDR3 has 15 residues. Germline-derived CDR1 and CDR2 are MGHRA and YSYEKL. The CDR3 here is CASSQVGTGGDIQYF. The CDR3 nucleotides read TGCGCCAGCAGCCAAGTGGGTACGGGAGGGGACATTCAGTACTTC.

The chain recombines TRBV29-1 with TRBJ2-5; tentative D call: TRBD2 (6 bases). The CDR3 spans 13 residues. Between the trimmed V and J ends, which lost 8 bases and 5 bases, there was a span of 18 bases. Germline-derived CDR1 and CDR2 are SQVTM and ANQGSEA. As DNA, the CDR3 is TGCAGCCCTTGGGCGGGGCCCGGGGAGACCCAGTACTTC. Protein sequence: CSPWAGPGETQYF.

The chain is built from TRBV20-1 and TRBJ2-4; 11 bases match TRBD2. Losses at the gene ends were 0 bases for V and 2 bases for J; bases not matched to a gene: 18. Germline values: CDR1 DFQATT, CDR2 SNEGSKA (reference sequence). CDR3 length equals 21 residues. The CDR3 spells CSARDRRLAGTVSLPKNIQYF. DNA for the CDR3: TGCAGTGCTAGAGATCGTCGACTAGCGGGGACCGTTAGCTTGCCCAAAAACATTCAGTACTTC.

This clonotype was detected once. This chain connects TRBV29-1 to TRBJ2-1, with TRBD2 as a possible D gene (5 bases). V lost 4 bases and J 8 bases, leaving 12 bases between the germline ends. Germline V gene data show CDR1 as SQVTM and CDR2 as ANQGSEA. CDR3 length equals 12 residues. CDR3 residues: CSVADGSYEQFF. In DNA form, the CDR3 reads TGCAGCGTTGCCGATGGGAGCTATGAGCAGTTCTTC.

The chain links TRBV7-6 to TRBJ2-1; maybe TRBD2 (6 bases). Germline lookup yields CDR1 SGHVS and CDR2 FNYEAQ. There are 14 residues in the CDR3. V gave up 3 bases and J gave up 6 bases, with 12 bases separating them. CDR3 DNA sequence: TGTGCCAGCAGCTTCACACTAGCAGTCAATGAGCAGTTCTTC. Residues: CASSFTLAVNEQFF.

The V call is TRBV20-1, the J call TRBJ2-3, with 9 bases matching TRBD2. This CDR3 spans 18 amino acids. Germline CDR1 reads DFQATT; CDR2 reads SNEGSKA (reference sequence). J gave up 5 bases and V 4 bases, and 19 bases lay outside the gene matches. CDR3 sequence: CSAKPQPPVLAGLDTQYF. The CDR3 nucleotides read TGCAGTGCTAAGCCGCAGCCTCCCGTACTAGCGGGCCTAGATACGCAGTATTTT.